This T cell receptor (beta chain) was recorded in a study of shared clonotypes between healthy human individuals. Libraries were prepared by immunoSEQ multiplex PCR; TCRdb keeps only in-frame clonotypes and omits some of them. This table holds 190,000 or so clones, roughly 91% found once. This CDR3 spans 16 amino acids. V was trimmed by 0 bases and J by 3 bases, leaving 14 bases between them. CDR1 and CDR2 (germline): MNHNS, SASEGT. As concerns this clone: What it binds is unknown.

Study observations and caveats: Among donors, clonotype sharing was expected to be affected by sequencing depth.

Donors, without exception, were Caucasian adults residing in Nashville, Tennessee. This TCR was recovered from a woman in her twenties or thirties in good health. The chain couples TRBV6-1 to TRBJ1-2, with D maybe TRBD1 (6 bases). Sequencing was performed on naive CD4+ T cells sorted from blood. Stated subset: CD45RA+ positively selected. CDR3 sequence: CASSEAVTGSDYGYTF. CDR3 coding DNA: TGTGCCAGCAGTGAAGCGGTGACAGGATCGGACTATGGCTACACCTTC.